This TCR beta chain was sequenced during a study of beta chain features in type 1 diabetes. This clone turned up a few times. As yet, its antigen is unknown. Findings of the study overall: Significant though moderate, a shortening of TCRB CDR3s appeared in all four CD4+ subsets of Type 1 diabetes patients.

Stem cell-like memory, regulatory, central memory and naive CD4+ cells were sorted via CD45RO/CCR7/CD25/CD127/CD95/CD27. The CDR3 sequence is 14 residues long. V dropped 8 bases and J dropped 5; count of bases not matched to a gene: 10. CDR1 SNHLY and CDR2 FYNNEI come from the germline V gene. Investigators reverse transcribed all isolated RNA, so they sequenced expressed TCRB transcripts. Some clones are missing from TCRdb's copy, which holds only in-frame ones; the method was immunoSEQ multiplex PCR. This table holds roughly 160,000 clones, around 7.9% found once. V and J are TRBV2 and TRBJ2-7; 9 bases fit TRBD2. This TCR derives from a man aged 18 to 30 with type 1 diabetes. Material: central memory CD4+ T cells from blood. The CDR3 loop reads CASRHSGSIDEQYF. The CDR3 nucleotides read TGTGCCAGCCGGCATAGCGGGAGTATCGACGAGCAGTACTTC.